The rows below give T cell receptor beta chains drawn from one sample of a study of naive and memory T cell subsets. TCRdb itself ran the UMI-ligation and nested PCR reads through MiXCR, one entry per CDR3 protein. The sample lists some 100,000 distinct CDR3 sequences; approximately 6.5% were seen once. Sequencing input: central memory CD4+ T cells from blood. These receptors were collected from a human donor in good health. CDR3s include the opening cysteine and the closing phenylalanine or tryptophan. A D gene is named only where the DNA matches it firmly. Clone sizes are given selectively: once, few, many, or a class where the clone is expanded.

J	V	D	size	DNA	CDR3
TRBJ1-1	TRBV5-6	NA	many	TGTGCCAGCAGCTTACAACGGCTGAACACTGAAGCTTTCTTT	CASSLQRLNTEAFF
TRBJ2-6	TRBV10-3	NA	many	TGTGCCACTCGACAGGCCACTGGGGCCAACGTCCTGACTTTC	CATRQATGANVLTF
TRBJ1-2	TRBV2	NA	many	TGTGCCAGCAGTGAAGGGCAGGGGATACGTGGCTACACCTTC	CASSEGQGIRGYTF
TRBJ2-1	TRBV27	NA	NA	TGTGCCAGCAGTTTATCGGGATCCCACAGCTCCTACAATGAGCAGTTCTTC	CASSLSGSHSSYNEQFF
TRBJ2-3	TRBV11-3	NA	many	TGTGCCAGCAGCCCCTACTTGGGCAGCACAGATACGCAGTATTTT	CASSPYLGSTDTQYF
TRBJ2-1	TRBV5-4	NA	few	TGTGCCAGCAGCTCCTCAGGGACCGGCTCCTACAATGAGCAGTTCTTC	CASSSSGTGSYNEQFF
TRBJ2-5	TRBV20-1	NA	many	TGCAGTGCTAGAGTGGGGGGGGCCTCCGAGACCCAGTACTTC	CSARVGGASETQYF
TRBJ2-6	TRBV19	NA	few	TGTGCCAGTAAGGAGGAAAGCTCTGGGGCCAACGTCCTGACTTTC	CASKEESSGANVLTF
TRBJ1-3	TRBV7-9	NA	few	TGTGCCAGCAGCTTGCAGGGAGCGGGAGACACCATATATTTT	CASSLQGAGDTIYF
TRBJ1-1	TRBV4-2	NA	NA	TGTGCCAGCAGCCAAGAAAGTACAACGAACACTGAAGCTTTCTTT	CASSQESTTNTEAFF
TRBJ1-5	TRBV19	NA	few	TGTGCCAGTAGTCCTTATGGGGCTGGCAATCAGCCCCAGCATTTT	CASSPYGAGNQPQHF
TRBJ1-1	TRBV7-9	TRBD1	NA	TGTGCCAGCAGCCGCAGTATGGGCCAGGGGGATACTGAAGCTTTCTTT	CASSRSMGQGDTEAFF
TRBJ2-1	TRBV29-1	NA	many	TGCAGCGCCTGGGAGTTGCATGAGCAGTTCTTC	CSAWELHEQFF
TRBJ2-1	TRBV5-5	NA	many	TGTGCCAGCAGCTTGTCCCACCGAATGGGCCCCTACAATGAGCAGTTCTTC	CASSLSHRMGPYNEQFF
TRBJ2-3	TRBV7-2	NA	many	TGTGCCAGCAGCCGGCAGGGTATAGATACGCAGTATTTT	CASSRQGIDTQYF
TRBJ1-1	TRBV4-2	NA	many	TGTGCCAGCAGCCAAGCGGGGGCTACTGAAGCTTTCTTT	CASSQAGATEAFF
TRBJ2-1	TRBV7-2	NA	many	TGTGCCAGCAGCCAAGTAAATGAGCAGTTCTTC	CASSQVNEQFF
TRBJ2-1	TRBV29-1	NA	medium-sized	TGCAGCGTTGATTTGGCAGGCCCGTTCTTC	CSVDLAGPFF
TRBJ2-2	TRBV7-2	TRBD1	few	TGTGCCAGCAGCCGGGGACAGGGACCTTTCACCGGGGAGCTGTTTTTT	CASSRGQGPFTGELFF
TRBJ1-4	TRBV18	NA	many	TGTGCCAGCTCGAGACAGGAGAATGAAAAACTGTTTTTT	CASSRQENEKLFF
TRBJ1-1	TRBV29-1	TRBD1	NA	TGCAGCGTCGAGACAGGGCTGAACACTGAAGCTTTCTTT	CSVETGLNTEAFF
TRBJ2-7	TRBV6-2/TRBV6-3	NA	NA	TGTGCCAGCAGTTACTTAAGTGGCAGGGCACTCGGTAACTACGAGCAGTACTTC	CASSYLSGRALGNYEQYF
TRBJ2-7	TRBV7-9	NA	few	TGTGCCAGCAGCCAGCCGACCTCGAAGCAGTACTTC	CASSQPTSKQYF
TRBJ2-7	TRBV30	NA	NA	TGTGCCTGGAGTCGGGGAGGCTACGAGCAGTACTTC	CAWSRGGYEQYF
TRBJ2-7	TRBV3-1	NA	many	TGTGCCAGCAGCCAGAGGGTCTACGAGCAGTACTTC	CASSQRVYEQYF
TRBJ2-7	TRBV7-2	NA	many	TGTGCCAGCAGCTCCCGGTCCCGGACCTACGAGCAGTACTTC	CASSSRSRTYEQYF
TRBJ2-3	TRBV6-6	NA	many	TGTGCCAGCGGGGCCAGCACAGATACGCAGTATTTT	CASGASTDTQYF
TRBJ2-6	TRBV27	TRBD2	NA	TGTGCCAGCAGTTTATCAGGACTAGCGGGCTCTCCTTCTGGGGCCAACGTCCTGACTTTC	CASSLSGLAGSPSGANVLTF
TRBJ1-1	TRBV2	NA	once	TGTGCCAGCAGTGACCAGGGTCTCATGAACACTGAAGCTTTCTTT	CASSDQGLMNTEAFF
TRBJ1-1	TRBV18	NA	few	TGTGCCAGCTCGATTGCCATAATGAACACTGAAGCTTTCTTT	CASSIAIMNTEAFF
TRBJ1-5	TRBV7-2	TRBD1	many	TGTGCCAGCAGCCCACAGGGGCATAGCAATCAGCCCCAGCATTTT	CASSPQGHSNQPQHF
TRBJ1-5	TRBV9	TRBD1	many	TGTGCCAGCAGCGTTGGGACAGGGCAGGGCAATCAGCCCCAGCATTTT	CASSVGTGQGNQPQHF
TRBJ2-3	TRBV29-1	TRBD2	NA	TGCAGCGCTGGGGGGACTAGCGGGAAAGATACGCAGTATTTT	CSAGGTSGKDTQYF
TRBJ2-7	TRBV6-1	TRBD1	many	TGTGCCAGCCTCGACAGGGGGCAATACGAGCAGTACTTC	CASLDRGQYEQYF
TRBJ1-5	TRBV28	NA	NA	TGTGCCATCCGACAGCCTAATCAGCCCCAGCATTTT	CAIRQPNQPQHF
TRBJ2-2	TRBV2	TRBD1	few	TGTGCCAGCAGTGAACAGGGGGTCGGGGAGCTGTTTTTT	CASSEQGVGELFF
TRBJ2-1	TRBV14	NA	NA	TGTGCCAGCAGCCAAGAGAGGTTTGAGCAGTTCTTC	CASSQERFEQFF
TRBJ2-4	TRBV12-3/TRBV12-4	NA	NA	TGTGCCAGCAGGATGACAGGTGGGAACATTCAGTACTTC	CASRMTGGNIQYF
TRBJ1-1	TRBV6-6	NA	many	TGTGCCAGCAGTTACGAGGGTCCGACTGAAGCTTTCTTT	CASSYEGPTEAFF
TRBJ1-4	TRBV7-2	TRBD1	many	TGTGCCAGCAGCGGGAGGGACAGCACGGGTAATGAAAAACTGTTTTTT	CASSGRDSTGNEKLFF
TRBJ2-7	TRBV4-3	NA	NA	TGCGCCAGCAGCCAAGTGTGGGGGGCCGCCCCCAACGAGCAGTACTTC	CASSQVWGAAPNEQYF
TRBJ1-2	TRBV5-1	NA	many	TGCGCCAGCAGCTTGGTTGTCCTGTTTAACTATGGCTACACCTTC	CASSLVVLFNYGYTF
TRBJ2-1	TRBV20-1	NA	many	TGCAGTGCTAGATCTGCGGAAGAACCATACTCCTACAATGAGCAGTTCTTC	CSARSAEEPYSYNEQFF
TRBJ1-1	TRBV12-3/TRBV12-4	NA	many	TGTGCCAGCAGTTCTCACAGCTTATTGAACACTGAAGCTTTCTTT	CASSSHSLLNTEAFF
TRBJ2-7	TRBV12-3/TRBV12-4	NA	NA	TGTGCCAGCAGCCCCACGATGAACGAGCAGTACTTC	CASSPTMNEQYF
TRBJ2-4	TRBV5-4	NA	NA	TGTGCCAGCAGCTTGGGGCAGGGGGGGGACATTCAGTACTTC	CASSLGQGGDIQYF
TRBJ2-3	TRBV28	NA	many	TGTGCCAGCAGTTTTAAAGCCACGCAGTATTTT	CASSFKATQYF
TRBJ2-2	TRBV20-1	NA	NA	TGCAGTGCTAGAGCACTAGAAAGGGCGAACACCGGGGAGCTGTTTTTT	CSARALERANTGELFF
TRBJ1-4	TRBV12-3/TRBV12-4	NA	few	TGTGCCAGCAGTCGAATCCGGGACGGAGAAAAACTGTTTTTT	CASSRIRDGEKLFF